A selection of T cell receptor beta chains follows, all from one sample in a study of shared clonotypes between healthy human individuals. Assay used: immunoSEQ multiplex PCR; TCRdb lists only in-frame clones, some missing. The data show 650,000 to 750,000 clones, approximately 79% seen once. The sequencing sample was made of memory CD4+ T cells sorted from blood. These receptors originate from a woman aged 25 to 39 in good health. The CDR3 runs from the conserved cysteine through the conserved F or W. The D gene is left open where the match is weak. Clone size is shown for a subset of rows, as once, few, many or a class of expanded clone.

j_gene | abundance | d_gene | v_gene | CDR3aa | CDR3nt
TRBJ2-2 | many | TRBD1 | TRBV18 | CASSPDRGKAGELFF | TGTGCCAGCTCACCAGACAGGGGGAAGGCCGGGGAGCTGTTTTTT
TRBJ2-5 | . | TRBD2 | TRBV5-3 | CARRGLAGGSIVQETQYF | TGTGCCAGAAGAGGACTAGCGGGAGGGTCGATAGTCCAAGAGACCCAGTACTTC
TRBJ2-7 | few | . | TRBV11-1 | CASSLGPVNEQYF | TGTGCCAGCAGCTTAGGTCCCGTCAACGAGCAGTACTTC
TRBJ2-2 | . | . | TRBV11-2 | CASTHVPGELFF | TGTGCCAGCACCCACGTCCCCGGGGAGCTGTTTTTT
TRBJ1-2 | once | . | TRBV4-1 | CASSQDLRIPGYTF | TGCGCCAGCAGCCAAGATTTACGGATCCCCGGCTACACCTTC
TRBJ2-3 | . | TRBD2 | TRBV5-1 | CASSLGASGTTDTQYF | TGCGCCAGCAGCTTGGGTGCTAGCGGGACCACAGATACGCAGTATTTT
TRBJ2-7 | . | . | TRBV9 | CASSVEGDEQYF | TGTGCCAGCAGCGTAGAGGGGGACGAGCAGTACTTC
TRBJ2-4 | . | . | TRBV29-1 | CSVEATGNIQYF | TGCAGCGTTGAAGCCACCGGGAACATTCAGTACTTC
TRBJ1-2 | . | . | TRBV28 | CATPRITGGYTF | TGTGCCACCCCAAGGATCACCGGGGGCTACACCTTC
TRBJ1-4 | . | . | TRBV4-1 | CASSQDGGPNEKLFF | TGCGCCAGCAGCCAAGATGGGGGGCCTAATGAAAAACTGTTTTTT
TRBJ2-3 | . | . | TRBV5-4 | CASTGFGSATQYF | TGTGCCAGCACCGGGTTTGGGAGTGCTACGCAGTATTTT
TRBJ2-2 | . | . | TRBV29-1 | CSVERGTHTGELFF | TGCAGCGTTGAAAGGGGGACACACACCGGGGAGCTGTTTTTT
TRBJ1-5 | . | . | TRBV19 | CASRGGIYSNQPQHF | TGTGCCAGCCGGGGGGGGATCTATAGCAATCAGCCCCAGCATTTT